This T cell receptor (beta chain) was captured by sequencing in a study of prognosis after radiotherapy for stage I lung cancer. Study as a whole: SBRT spanned 3 to 5 fractions, reaching a biologically effective dose of at least 100 Gy.

Researchers used two-round multiplex PCR to amplify TCR beta CDR3 starting from genomic DNA. First-round PCR amplification was performed with primers specific to each TRBV and TRBJ gene. One entry per CDR3 protein results from TCRdb running MiXCR on the multiplex PCR reads. Of about 51,000 distinct CDR3 sequences in the sample, less than 45% were seen once. This clonotype was counted many times. Germline V gene data show CDR1 as KGHDR and CDR2 as SFDVKD. V shed 4 bases, J shed 7 bases, and the junction held 5 bases outside the gene matches. The CDR3 runs 14 residues. The sequence was obtained from a donor over 45 with non-small cell lung cancer. Sample: PBMCs, taken before or after stereotactic body radiation therapy (not recorded which). This rearrangement joins TRBV24-1 to TRBJ2-1, with 8 bases lining up with TRBD2. CDR3 sequence reads: CATSDPGGGNEQFF. CDR3 sequence (DNA): TGTGCCACCAGTGACCCGGGGGGGGGGAATGAGCAGTTCTTC.